Detailed here is one T cell receptor beta chain. In this sample, this clonotype turned up a few times. Its antigen specificity is not known. One base away there is no much larger clone; base qualities are not given. The data derive from a study of T cells after yellow fever vaccination (dated by TCRdb to the late 2010s). Broadly, across the study: The SMART-Seq v4 Ultra Low Input RNA kit was used to prepare libraries from fractions with low cell numbers. Bulk TCR alpha and beta repertoires were sequenced longitudinally to track T-cell clones before and after primary and booster YFV17D yellow fever vaccination. The cohort comprised two healthy male donors, one aged 18 to 29 and one aged 30 to 40 years. Blood was drawn at multiple timepoints before and after primary and secondary immunization, with bulk PBMC replicates and cell subsets isolated.

Taken with the paper, the label for treatment or condition translates to: live attenuated yellow fever vaccine strain. Two biological replicates of bulk PBMCs were collected at each blood-draw timepoint. A standard Ficoll-Paque protocol was used to isolate PBMCs from peripheral blood. TriZol was used to extract RNA from bulk PBMCs, from CD4 and CD8 fractions, and from dextramer-positive and dextramer-negative fractions. TCR cDNA was synthesized by 5'RACE template switching, through which a universal primer site and unique molecular identifiers were introduced. Priming of cDNA synthesis was performed from both the TCR alpha and TCR beta constant segments. Libraries were amplified in two PCR steps, with sample barcodes and sequencing adapters added in the second step. Sequencing of the libraries was done on either Illumina HiSeq 2500 (2x100 bp) or NovaSeq (2x150 bp). Per the source publication's procedure: Demultiplexing of reads and collapsing into UMI consensus sequences were performed with MIGEC, and V(D)J alignment was carried out with MiXCR. Clonotypes responding to the vaccine were identified with edgeR on replicate PBMC samples, with the criteria of FDR below 0.01 and a log2 fold change above 5 up to day 15. CD4 or CD8 identity was assigned to each bulk clonotype according to whether the clonotype was present at higher abundance in the sequenced CD4 repertoire or the sequenced CD8 repertoire. Starting from the raw public reads, TCRdb applied fastp trimming at Q25, assembled clones with MiXCR and retained in-frame beta chains. Identical CDR3 proteins give one entry, which carries the most common genes and DNA. Clone size and V and J calls follow TCRdb, not the original study. The sample has roughly 520,000 distinct CDR3 sequences on record, roughly a fifth of them singletons. The ten largest clones add up to 15% to 20% of the sample.

V gives up 4 bases and J gives up 7 bases, and the segment between their germline ends measures 16 bases. Counted from cysteine to phenylalanine, this CDR3 has 14 amino acids. Just the 42-base CDR3 DNA is kept, in frame starting at base 1. CDR1 and CDR2 (SGHRS, YFSETQ) derive from the germline V gene. What the authors observed across the whole study: Only two donors were included in the study, so the extent to which the findings can be generalized is limited. A small share of clonotypes occurred in both CD4 and CD8 compartments, likely arising from convergent recombination. Most clones expanded after primary vaccination (around 96% of CD4 and 88% of CD8) were re-detected after the booster, suggesting that broad memory maintenance occurred. Computational filtering was required because FACS-sorted repertoires could contain abundant contaminating clonotypes from the bulk population. The secondary T-cell response was weaker than the primary response but faster, peaking on day 5 instead of day 15.

The chain couples TRBV5-1 to TRBJ2-3; the D gene is perhaps TRBD1, on 7 matching bases. The sequence came from a man aged 18 to 30 who received the YFV17D yellow fever vaccine. The sequencing here drew on PBMCs, taken less than 25 days after the first yellow fever vaccination. The CDR3 has the sequence CASSPGGTDNTQYF. The bases are TGCGCCAGCAGCCCCGGAGGGACAGATAATACGCAGTATTTT.